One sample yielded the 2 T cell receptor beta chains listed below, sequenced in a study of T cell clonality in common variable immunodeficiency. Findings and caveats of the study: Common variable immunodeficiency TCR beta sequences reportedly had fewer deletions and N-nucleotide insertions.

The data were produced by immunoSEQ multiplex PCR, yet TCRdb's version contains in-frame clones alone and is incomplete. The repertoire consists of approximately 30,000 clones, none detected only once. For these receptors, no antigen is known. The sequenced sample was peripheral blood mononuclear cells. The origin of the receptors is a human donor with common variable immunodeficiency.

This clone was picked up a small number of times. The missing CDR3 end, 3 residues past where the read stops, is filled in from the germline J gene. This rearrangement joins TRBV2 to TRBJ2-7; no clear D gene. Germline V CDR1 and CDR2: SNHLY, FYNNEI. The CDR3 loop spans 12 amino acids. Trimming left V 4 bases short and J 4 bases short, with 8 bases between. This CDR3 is CASSVGPYEQYF. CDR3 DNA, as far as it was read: TGTGCCAGCAGTGTTGGGCCTTACGAG.

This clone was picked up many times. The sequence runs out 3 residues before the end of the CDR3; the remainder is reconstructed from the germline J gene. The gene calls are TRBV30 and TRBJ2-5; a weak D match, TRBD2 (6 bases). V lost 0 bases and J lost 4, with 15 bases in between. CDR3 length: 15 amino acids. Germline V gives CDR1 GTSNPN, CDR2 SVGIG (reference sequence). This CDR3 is CAWSVWGDPPETQYF. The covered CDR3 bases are TGTGCCTGGAGTGTATGGGGGGACCCCCCAGAGACC.